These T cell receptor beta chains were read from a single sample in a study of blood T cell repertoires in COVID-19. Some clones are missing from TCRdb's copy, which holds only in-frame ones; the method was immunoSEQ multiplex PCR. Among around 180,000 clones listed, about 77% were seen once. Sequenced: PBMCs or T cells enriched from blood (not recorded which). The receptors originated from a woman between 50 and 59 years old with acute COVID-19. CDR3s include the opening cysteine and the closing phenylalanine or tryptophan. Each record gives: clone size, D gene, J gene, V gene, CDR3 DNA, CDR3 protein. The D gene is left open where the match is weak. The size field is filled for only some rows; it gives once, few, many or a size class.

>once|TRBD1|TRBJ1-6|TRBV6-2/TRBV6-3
TGTGCCAGCAGTTACAGGCAGGGGGCCTCACCCCTCCACTTT
CASSYRQGASPLHF
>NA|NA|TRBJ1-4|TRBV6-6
TGTGCCAGCAGTGGATCAAACAGGGCATGGCCCTCAACTAATGAAAAACTGTTTTTT
CASSGSNRAWPSTNEKLFF
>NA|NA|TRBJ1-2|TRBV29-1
TGCAGCGTCGGCAAGGGGTTCGGCTACACCTTC
CSVGKGFGYTF
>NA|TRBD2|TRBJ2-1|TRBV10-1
TGCGCCAGCAGTCTCTATAGCGGGGGGGCCAATGAGCAGTTCTTC
CASSLYSGGANEQFF
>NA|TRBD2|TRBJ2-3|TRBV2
TGTGCCGGCGGACTAGCGGGGGGGCCGGATACGCAGTATTTT
CAGGLAGGPDTQYF
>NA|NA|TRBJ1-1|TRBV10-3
TGTGCCATCAGTGCCCGACAGGAGAATGAAGCTTTCTTT
CAISARQENEAFF
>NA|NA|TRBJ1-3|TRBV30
TGTGCTGTCAACCCAGGGGAGCGGATAAACACCATATATTTT
CAVNPGERINTIYF
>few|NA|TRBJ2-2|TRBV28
TGTGCCAGCAGGGGGGACTTAACGAACACCGGGGAGCTGTTTTTT
CASRGDLTNTGELFF
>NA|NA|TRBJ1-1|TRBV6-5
TGTGCCAGCAGTTCCAGGGTGAAGAACACTGAAGCTTTCTTT
CASSSRVKNTEAFF
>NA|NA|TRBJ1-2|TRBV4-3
TGCGCCAGCAGCCAAGATTCGGGATTACCGAGGGACTATGGCTACACCTTC
CASSQDSGLPRDYGYTF
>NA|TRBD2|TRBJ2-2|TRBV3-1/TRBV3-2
TGTGCCAGCAGCCAAGTTCCAAGCGGGGGCTACAACACCGGGGAGCTGTTTTTT
CASSQVPSGGYNTGELFF
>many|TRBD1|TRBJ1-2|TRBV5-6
TGTGCCAGCAGCTTGGATGACAGGGGGGCAGGTGGCTACACCTTC
CASSLDDRGAGGYTF
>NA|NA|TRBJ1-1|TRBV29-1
TGCAGCGTCTGGATCGGCGACTACACTGAAGCTTTCTTT
CSVWIGDYTEAFF
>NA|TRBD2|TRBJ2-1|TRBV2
TGTGCCAGCAGGCCGGGACTAGCGGGGGGGCCGCCCTACAATGAGCAGTTCTTC
CASRPGLAGGPPYNEQFF
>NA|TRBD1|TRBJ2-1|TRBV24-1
TGTGCCACCAGTCACGGGACAGGGGAAAGCAATGAGCAGTTCTTC
CATSHGTGESNEQFF
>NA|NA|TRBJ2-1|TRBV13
TGTGCCAGCAGCTTGAGAGTAGGGGGTTATGAGCAGTTCTTC
CASSLRVGGYEQFF
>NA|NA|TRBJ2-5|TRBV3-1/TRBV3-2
TGTGCCAGCAGCCGGGCTGTAGAAGAGACCCAGTACTTC
CASSRAVEETQYF
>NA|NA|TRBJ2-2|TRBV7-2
TGTGCCAGCAGCTTTAAAGAGTACGGGGAGCTGTTTTTT
CASSFKEYGELFF
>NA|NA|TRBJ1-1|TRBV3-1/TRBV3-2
TGTGCCAGCAGTCGCGGTTTGGTAGGGGCCCCGGGTGGCGCTTTCTTT
CASSRGLVGAPGGAFF
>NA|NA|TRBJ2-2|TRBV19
TGTGCCAGTAGACCACAGGGTGGGGAGCTGTTTTTT
CASRPQGGELFF
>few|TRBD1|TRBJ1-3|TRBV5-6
TGTGCCAGCAGCCGGGACAGGGGAAACACCATATATTTT
CASSRDRGNTIYF
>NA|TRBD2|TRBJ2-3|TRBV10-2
TGCGCCAGCAGTGAGTACCGGCGGGGGGTCACAGATACGCAGTATTTT
CASSEYRRGVTDTQYF
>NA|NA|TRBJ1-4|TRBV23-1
TGCGCCAGCAGTCAATTCGGTTTTTTT
CASSQFGFF
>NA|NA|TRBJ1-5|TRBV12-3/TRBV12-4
TGTGCCAGCAGCTTAGAACTAGATCAGCCCCAGCATTTT
CASSLELDQPQHF
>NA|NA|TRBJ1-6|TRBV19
TGTGCCACCAAGGGGGACATCTATAATTCACCCCTCCACTTT
CATKGDIYNSPLHF
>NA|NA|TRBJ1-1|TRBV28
TGTGCCAGCAGTTTACACGGGACTGAAGCTTTCTTT
CASSLHGTEAFF
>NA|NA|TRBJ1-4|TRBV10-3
TGTGCCATCAGTGATGGGGGGAATGAAAAACTGTTTTTT
CAISDGGNEKLFF
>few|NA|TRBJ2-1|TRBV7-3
TGTGCCAGCAGCTTAGCCCGGGACAACTCCTACAATGAGCAGTTCTTC
CASSLARDNSYNEQFF
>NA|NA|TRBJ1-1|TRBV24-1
TGTGCCACCAGTGATACAGGGAGCACTGAAGCTTTCTTT
CATSDTGSTEAFF
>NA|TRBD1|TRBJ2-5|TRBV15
TGTGCCACCAGCAGATACACAGGGGGCGCCTCGGAGACCCAGTACTTC
CATSRYTGGASETQYF
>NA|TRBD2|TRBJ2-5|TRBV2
TGTGCCAGCAGGACCCTCAGACTAGCGGGGACTAGTCCCCAAGAGACCCAGTACTTC
CASRTLRLAGTSPQETQYF
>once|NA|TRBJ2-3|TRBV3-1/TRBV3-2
TGTGCCAGCAGCCAACAGGGAACAGATACGCAGTATTTT
CASSQQGTDTQYF
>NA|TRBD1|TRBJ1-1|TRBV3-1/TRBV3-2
TGTGCCAGCAAAATCGGGACAGGGGGATTGACTGAAGCTTTCTTT
CASKIGTGGLTEAFF
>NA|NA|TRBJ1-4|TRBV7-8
TGTGCCAGCAGCCGCCGGGACTTAAATGAAAAACTGTTTTTT
CASSRRDLNEKLFF
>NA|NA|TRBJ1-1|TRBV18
TGTGCCAGCTCTCCCGGGACTGAAGCTTTCTTT
CASSPGTEAFF
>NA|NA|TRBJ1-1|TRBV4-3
TGCGCCAGCACGAGCGGACAGTCGGACACTGAAGCTTTCTTT
CASTSGQSDTEAFF
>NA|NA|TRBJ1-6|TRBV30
TGTGCCTGGACCGTAACCAGACAGCATAATTCACCCCTCCACTTT
CAWTVTRQHNSPLHF
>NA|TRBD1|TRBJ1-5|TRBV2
TGTGCCAGCAGTGGACCCAGGGGGAGCAATCAGCCCCAGCATTTT
CASSGPRGSNQPQHF
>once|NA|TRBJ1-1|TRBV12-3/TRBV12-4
TGTGCCAGCAGTTTAATAGCCCCCACTGAAGCTTTCTTT
CASSLIAPTEAFF
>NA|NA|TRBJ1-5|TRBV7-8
TGTGCCAGCAGCTTAGTTCGCGACATGAGTCAGCCCCAGCATTTT
CASSLVRDMSQPQHF
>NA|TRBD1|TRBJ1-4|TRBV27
TGTGCCAGCAGTTTAATTCAGGGACAGGGCAACGAAAAACTGTTTTTT
CASSLIQGQGNEKLFF
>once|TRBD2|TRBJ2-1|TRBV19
TGTGCCAGTAGTTCCCAAGCGGGGGCCAGGCATGAGCAGTTCTTC
CASSSQAGARHEQFF
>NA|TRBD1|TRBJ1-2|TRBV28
TGTGCCAGCAGCACAGGGGGCCGACCTCATGGCTACACCTTC
CASSTGGRPHGYTF
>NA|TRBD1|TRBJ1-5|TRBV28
TGTGCCAGCAGATTCCGGGACAGGGGTAATCAGCCCCAGCATTTT
CASRFRDRGNQPQHF
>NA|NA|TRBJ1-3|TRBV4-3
TGCGCCAGCAGCCAAGATATCGGTCGGGACTCTGGAAACACCATATATTTT
CASSQDIGRDSGNTIYF
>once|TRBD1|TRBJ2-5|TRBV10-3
TGTGCCATCAGTGTCGGGACAGGGGGAGAGACCCAGTACTTC
CAISVGTGGETQYF
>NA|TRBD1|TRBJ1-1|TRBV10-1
TGCGCCAGCAGTCCGGGACAGGGAACTGAAGCTTTCTTT
CASSPGQGTEAFF
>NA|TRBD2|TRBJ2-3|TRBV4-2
TGTGCCAGCAGCCAAGATATCACGGGGGGGGAGGCAGATACGCAGTATTTT
CASSQDITGGEADTQYF
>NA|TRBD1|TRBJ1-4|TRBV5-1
TGCGCCAGCAGCCCAGGGACAGGGAGAGGTGCTACTAATGAAAAACTGTTTTTT
CASSPGTGRGATNEKLFF